This T cell receptor (beta chain) appears in the sequencing data of a study of control samples from healthy donors and cancer patients. This table comes from immunoSEQ multiplex PCR, and its TCRdb copy is limited to in-frame clones, with some not included. The sample carries about 84,000 clones, about 79% recorded once. The V end lost 6 bases, the J end lost 7 bases, and 19 bases lay between the germline ends. This CDR3 spans 15 amino acids. CDR1 SNHLY and CDR2 FYNNEI come from the germline V gene. The rearrangement links TRBV2 to TRBJ2-1; D may be TRBD1 (5 bases). This TCR was sampled from a man between 60 and 75 years old with head and neck cancer. Specimen: PBMCs. This CDR3 is CASRDGLGAMNEQFF. Written as DNA, the CDR3 is TGTGCCAGCAGAGACGGGCTTGGGGCGATGAATGAGCAGTTCTTC.